The 3 T cell receptor beta chains listed next were all sequenced from one sample in a study of T cell responses to AZD1222 COVID-19 vaccine. Assay used: immunoSEQ multiplex PCR; TCRdb lists only in-frame clones, some missing. Here the sample spans 110,000 to 150,000 clones, around 90% being singletons. Sequenced material: peripheral blood, taken on day 0 of AZD1222 vaccination. The receptor source for this set is an adult in good health.

In DNA form, the CDR3 reads TGTGCCAGCAAGAGGGGGCCGATCCCTTCCGAGCAGTACTTC. Protein sequence: CASKRGPIPSEQYF. This sequence joins TRBV27 and TRBJ2-7; 7 nucleotides agree with TRBD1. Trimming took 7 bases from V and 6 from J; bases not matched to a gene: 12. The CDR3 length is 14 residues. CDR1 is MNHEY and CDR2 is SMNVEV in the germline V gene (reference sequence).

The chain uses TRBV6-2 or TRBV6-3 and TRBJ2-7; 9 bases are shared with TRBD2. The CDR3 consists of 14 residues. V shed 2 bases, J shed 7 bases, and the junction held 6 bases outside the gene matches. Germline lookup yields CDR1 MNHEY and CDR2 SVGEGT. Here the CDR3 reads CASSYLAGGGEQYF. For the CDR3, the DNA is TGTGCCAGCAGTTACCTGGCGGGAGGGGGTGAGCAGTACTTC.

This chain uses TRBV19 with TRBJ1-5, with D unresolved. This CDR3 is 13 amino acids long. The V gene lost 5 bases and the J gene lost 3 bases, with 8 bases spanning the gap. Per germline, CDR1 LNHDA and CDR2 SQIVND (reference sequence). This chain's CDR3 is CASSYGFNQPQHF. In DNA form, the CDR3 reads TGTGCCAGTAGTTACGGTTTCAATCAGCCCCAGCATTTT.